Listed below are T cell receptor beta chains from one sample, sequenced in a study of human T cells and chemical hapten exposure. TCRdb used MiXCR to reprocess the RACE reads, holding one entry per CDR3 protein. The table lists about 50,000 distinct CDR3 sequences, 3.5% to 4.5% of them singletons. The sample was whole blood. The receptors originated from a female donor in good health. Some clones in this sample may be carry-over from other donors' samples. Each CDR3 is given with its conserved first and last residue.

J gene	V gene	CDR3 protein
TRBJ1-2	TRBV12-3/TRBV12-4	CASRPFVYGYTF
TRBJ1-2	TRBV14	CASSQDSLGGYDGYTF
TRBJ2-1	TRBV9	CASSASTGHEQFF
TRBJ2-3	TRBV20-1	CSASSREGGTDTQYF
TRBJ2-3	TRBV2	CAGRGLRTDTQYF
TRBJ2-1	TRBV2	CASSKGANSYNEQFF
TRBJ2-1	TRBV18	CASSPDDRAGVFYNEQFF
TRBJ1-2	TRBV4-3	CASSQESLGTPYGYTF
TRBJ1-1	TRBV7-8	CASSLALVYGVEAFF
TRBJ1-1	TRBV6-5	CASSSDLLGTTEAFF
TRBJ1-6	TRBV7-2	CASSYQTGRNSPLHF
TRBJ2-3	TRBV5-1	CASHREPTDTQYF
TRBJ1-5	TRBV6-6	CASRGGNQPQHF
TRBJ2-7	TRBV12-3/TRBV12-4	CASSMGQGGLYEQYF
TRBJ1-2	TRBV29-1	CSVGWTGTKDDGYTF
TRBJ2-3	TRBV18	CASSPGGNIDTQYF
TRBJ2-3	TRBV7-3	CASSLIGSSGRDTQYF
TRBJ2-2	TRBV24-1	CATSDPSGTGELFF
TRBJ1-1	TRBV20-1	CSASPSGTHMNTEAFF
TRBJ2-5	TRBV6-2/TRBV6-3	CASSYSRAGRGQETQYF
TRBJ1-6	TRBV2	CASSAYRGYNSPLHF
TRBJ2-1	TRBV5-4	CASSTPRDRAYNEQFF
TRBJ2-1	TRBV29-1	CSVDGLLPLGNEQFF
TRBJ2-5	TRBV7-2	CASSLELAGGTQYF
TRBJ2-2	TRBV4-3	CASSQDRRKTGELFF
TRBJ1-4	TRBV12-3/TRBV12-4	CASSLGGAGDEKLFF
TRBJ2-1	TRBV6-2/TRBV6-3	CASSFSGGSGEQFF
TRBJ2-7	TRBV9	CASSGQGASYYEQYF